This entry is about one TCR beta chain. Antigen unknown. The sample comes from a study of post-analysis software for immune sequencing data. For the study at large: Relapsing-remitting, secondary progressive and progressive-relapsing multiple sclerosis courses were included. Study outcomes and limitations: Strong co-clustering by F measure was seen for same-batch samples. Multiple sclerosis patients showed significantly lower normalized Chao1 diversity than controls did. Controls had lower frequencies than patients of about five TRBV segments, which included TRBV5-6, TRBV5-1 and TRBV20-1.

Unique molecular identifiers featured in each of the TCR beta cDNA libraries. There were about 0.85 to 11 million T cells, and about 540,000 cDNA molecules came from them. In TCRdb, the PCR reads were re-called with MiXCR into one record per CDR3 protein. The profile shows about 810,000 distinct CDR3 sequences, 53% of them singletons. The CDR3 is 15 residues long. Germline CDR1 reads SGHRS; CDR2 reads YFSETQ. The trim removed 2 bases at V and 8 bases at J, leaving 6 bases unmatched. The genes are TRBV5-1 and TRBJ2-1; 11 nucleotides line up with TRBD2. The receptor was isolated from a girl aged 10-17 years with multiple sclerosis. Sequencing was carried out using blood. Here the CDR3 DNA reads TGCGCCAGCAGCTTAACTAGCGGGAGTTCCCATGAGCAGTTCTTC. It is translated as CASSLTSGSSHEQFF.